Sequencing of this T cell receptor (beta chain) was carried out in a study of blood T cell repertoires in COVID-19. This CDR3 spans 15 amino acids. The V end lost 5 bases, the J end lost 3 bases, and 14 bases lay between the germline ends. CDR1 MDHEN and CDR2 SYDVKM come from the germline V gene. Only in-frame clones appear in the TCRdb table, and some are missing; sequencing was by immunoSEQ multiplex PCR. The sample has 71,000 or so clones, 86% seen once. What was sequenced was peripheral blood. This receptor was taken from an older man in a cohort sampled during active COVID-19. The rearrangement joins TRBV28 to TRBJ1-5; D is ambiguous. CDR3 sequence reads: CASSNSQVLNQPQHF. DNA for the CDR3: TGTGCCAGCAGTAATTCCCAGGTTCTCAATCAGCCCCAGCATTTT.